This T cell receptor (beta chain) derives from a study of neoadjuvant nivolumab and ipilimumab in lung cancer. Per germline, CDR1 SGHNT and CDR2 YYREEE (reference sequence). V dropped 4 bases and J dropped 8 bases, with 15 bases sitting between them. The CDR3 sequence is 13 residues long. The data were produced by immunoSEQ multiplex PCR, yet TCRdb's version contains in-frame clones alone and is incomplete. The sample includes about 26,000 clones, 80% seen only once; the top ten take 6% to 7%. Study-wide results and limits: Only two of four nivolumab-treated tumors gained richness and clonality by surgery. Resected-tumor TCR richness correlated positively with pretherapy blood richness.

To note about this clone: Its antigen remains unknown.

The chain has TRBV5-4 and TRBJ1-2, with D possibly TRBD1 on 6 matching bases. Specimen: peripheral blood, collected before neoadjuvant nivolumab, alone or with ipilimumab. This receptor was obtained from an adult with non-small cell lung cancer. CDR3 bases: TGTGCCAGCAGCCCAACCGGGACAAGAGGCTACACCTTC. Its translation is CASSPTGTRGYTF. Full variable domain (rest looked up from reference TRBV5-4 and TRBJ1-2): ETGVTQSPTHLIKTRGQQVTLRCSSQSGHNTVSWYQQALGQGPQFIFQYYREEENGRGNFPPRFSGLQFPNYSSELNVNALELDDSALYLCASSPTGTRGYTFGSGTRLTVV.